The clone carrying this T cell receptor beta chain appeared a few times. The record originates from a study of control samples from healthy donors and cancer patients. Germline-derived CDR1 and CDR2 are MNHEY and SVGAGI. Trimming at V came to 6 bases and at J to 6 bases, leaving 5 bases not matched to a gene. There are 13 residues in the CDR3. Using immunoSEQ multiplex PCR, the repertoire was profiled, and TCRdb retains in-frame clones only, with some absent. This table holds approximately 50,000 clones, roughly 87% found once. V gene TRBV6-5 combines with J gene TRBJ1-5; 7 positions agree with TRBD1. The clonotype comes from a man in his sixties with head and neck cancer. The sample comprised PBMCs. CDR3 bases: TGTGCCAGCAGGACAGGGTCCGGTCAGCCCCAGCATTTT. This translates into CASRTGSGQPQHF.